This T cell receptor beta chain was identified in a study of metastatic and nonmetastatic thyroid tumors. Across the study: From malignant and benign thyroid patients, repertoires in blood and in tumor or nodule tissue were compared.

No patient had received any treatment before thyroid surgery. CDR3 length: 16 amino acids. Trimming stripped 0 bases from V and 4 bases from J, with 13 bases between. Germline CDR1 and CDR2: SGDLS and YYNGEE. General study points: Across blood and tumor, TCR beta diversity in malignant thyroid tumors was reportedly significantly higher than in benign nodules.

Original analysis: Between-group CDR3 differences, defined by clinicopathological status, yielded a distant-metastasis classifier for papillary thyroid cancer. TCRdb called clones again from the PCR reads with MiXCR. Here the V and J calls rest on TCRdb's processing, not on the authors' analysis. In the table there are over 45,000 clones, about 20% of which are singletons. This clone was seen many times. The target antigen is unknown. The specimen was blood. This clonotype originated in a male donor with papillary thyroid cancer or a benign thyroid nodule (not recorded which). Some clones in this sample may be carry-over from other donors' samples. This chain uses TRBV9 with TRBJ1-4; D is perhaps TRBD1 (5 bases). The chain's CDR3 is CASSVGGGDGNEKLFF. The CDR3 DNA is TGTGCCAGCAGCGTAGGTGGGGGGGACGGTAATGAAAAACTGTTTTTT. The variable domain in full, with the rest retrieved from reference TRBV9 and TRBJ1-4, is DSGVTQTPKHLITATGQRVTLRCSPRSGDLSVYWYQQSLDQGLQFLIQYYNGEERAKGNILERFSAQQFPDLHSELNLSSLELGDSALYFCASSVGGGDGNEKLFFGSGTQLSVL.